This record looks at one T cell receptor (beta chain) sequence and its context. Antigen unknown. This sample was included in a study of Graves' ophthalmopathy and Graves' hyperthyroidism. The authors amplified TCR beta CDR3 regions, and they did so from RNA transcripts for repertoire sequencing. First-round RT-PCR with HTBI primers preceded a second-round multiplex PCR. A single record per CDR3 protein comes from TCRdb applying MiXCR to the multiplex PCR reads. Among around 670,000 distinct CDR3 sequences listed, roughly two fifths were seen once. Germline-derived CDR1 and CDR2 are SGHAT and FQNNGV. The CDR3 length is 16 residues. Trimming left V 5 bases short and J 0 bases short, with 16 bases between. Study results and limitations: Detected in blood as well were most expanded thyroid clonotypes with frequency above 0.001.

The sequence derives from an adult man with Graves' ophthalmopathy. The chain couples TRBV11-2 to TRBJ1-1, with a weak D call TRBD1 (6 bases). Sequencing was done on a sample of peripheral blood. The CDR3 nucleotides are TGTGCCAGCAGCGTTCAGGGGAGCGTTATGAACACTGAAGCTTTCTTT. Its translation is CASSVQGSVMNTEAFF.